This T cell receptor beta chain is from a study of OX40 agonist ivuxolimab in advanced cancers. Study details: Across the patients, intravenous ivuxolimab was delivered every 2 weeks at 0.01 to 10 mg/kg. Hepatocellular carcinoma, melanoma, renal cell or head and neck cancer occurred in dose-escalation patients. General observations from the study: CD4+ and CD8+ blood T cells expanded clonally by week 6 at 0.1 to 3.0 mg/kg.

The assay was immunoSEQ multiplex PCR, and TCRdb's table has in-frame clones only and misses some. The data contain 60,000 to 85,000 clones, over 70% of them seen just once; the ten biggest clones take up about 4.1%. CDR1 SGHAT and CDR2 FQNNGV come from the germline V gene. The CDR3 length is 16 residues. The junction had 8 bases not matched to a gene; V was cut back by 2 bases and J by 1 base. In the case of this clone: The target antigen is unknown.

The chain couples TRBV11-2 to TRBJ2-7; 7 bases agree with TRBD1. Sequences were derived from CD4+ or CD8+ T cells sorted from blood, sampled in a trial of the OX40 agonist ivuxolimab. This TCR was recovered from an adult with an advanced solid tumor such as melanoma, head and neck, liver or kidney cancer. The DNA for the CDR3 is TGTGCCAGCAGCTTACGCCCGGGACAGAAATCCTACGAGCAGTACTTC. This translates into CASSLRPGQKSYEQYF.